The following is a TCR beta chain sequence with its context. Its antigen is as yet unknown. The source of the sample is a study of shared clonotypes between healthy human individuals. Study-wide results and caveats: Larger estimated richness was generally recorded for naive subsets relative to memory subsets.

Splitting of each subset's genomic DNA was done evenly across several immunoSEQ plates. Here immunoSEQ multiplex PCR was the method, and the copy in TCRdb shows in-frame clones only, minus some. The table has around 700,000 clones, 90% to 95% seen once. The CDR3 contains 14 residues. Unmatched junction bases numbered 8, after V lost 5 bases and J lost 4 bases. Germline V gene data show CDR1 as SGHVS and CDR2 as FQNEAQ. Naive CD8 isolation took CD45RO-negative cells positively selected for CCR7 and excluded terminally differentiated effector memory CD45RA+ cells. The donor population consisted of healthy HIV-negative adults with no recent acute infections or vaccinations.

Sequencing input: naive CD8+ T cells sorted from blood. The sequence was obtained from a man in his thirties or forties in good health. The chain has TRBV7-8 and TRBJ2-7; the match to TRBD2 covers 7 bases. CDR3 coding DNA: TGTGCCAGCAGCGAAGGACTAGTTCAATACGAGCAGTACTTC. Protein: CASSEGLVQYEQYF.